This TCR beta chain stems from a study (dated by TCRdb to the mid-2010s). This clonotype was recorded many times. It has no known antigen specificity. It has no much larger one-base neighbor in the sample; base qualities were not kept. Library prep was done by RT-PCR. TCRdb shows the sequencer as Illumina MiSeq. TCRdb reanalyzed the raw reads on its own, using fastp at Q25 for trimming and MiXCR for clone calling, and kept in-frame beta chains. Duplicate CDR3 protein sequences are folded into a single record with the most common DNA and genes. The table for this sample lists around 700,000 distinct CDR3 sequences; 12% to 15% of them were counted only once. Roughly 4% of the sample is held by the ten biggest clonotypes. The germline V gene gives CDR1 as SGHTA and CDR2 as FQGNSA. The junction shows trimming of 1 base on V and 2 bases on J, plus 9 bases between the germline ends. There are 15 amino acids in the CDR3, from cysteine to phenylalanine inclusive. Kept here is only the CDR3 DNA, which spans 45 bases and is read in frame from base 1.

Recombination connected TRBV7-2 to TRBJ2-1; the D gene identity is not certain. This clonotype was obtained from a female donor in good health, serving as a healthy control. Sequencing was carried out using memory CD4+ T cells from blood. The CDR3 here reads CASSLGVGPYNEQFF. The sequenced DNA is TGTGCCAGCAGCTTAGGTGTGGGTCCCTACAATGAGCAGTTCTTC.